What follows are 22 T cell receptor beta chains derived from one specimen sequenced in a study of T cell clonality in common variable immunodeficiency. Method: immunoSEQ multiplex PCR; TCRdb's copy keeps in-frame clones and lacks some. The sample is made up of approximately 38,000 clones, none counted only once. Overall study findings and caveats: In common variable immunodeficiency, TCR beta chains reportedly carried fewer deletions and N-nucleotide insertions.

Their antigen targets remain unknown. Sequencing was done on a sample of peripheral blood mononuclear cells. The receptor set was obtained from a human donor with common variable immunodeficiency.

The sample holds a few counts of this clone. The read comes to an end 3 residues before the CDR3 does, leaving the germline J gene to fill in the end. The rearrangement uses TRBV2 and TRBJ2-1; 8 bases fit TRBD2. The length of the CDR3 is 14 residues. Germline V CDR1 and CDR2: SNHLY, FYNNEI. The junction had 11 bases not matched to a gene; V was cut back by 7 bases and J by 9 bases. The CDR3 DNA, read in part, is TGTGCCAGCACCCCCTCTAGCGGGCAGTCTGAG. This translates into CASTPSSGQSE. The CDR3 in its entirety is CASTPSSGQSEQFF.

This clone showed up many times. The read ends 3 residues early relative to the CDR3; the germline J gene fills the gap. This chain uses TRBV20-1 with TRBJ2-7; 9 nucleotides agree with TRBD1. Looked up from germline, CDR1 is DFQATT and CDR2 is SNEGSKA (reference sequence). The CDR3 extends over 17 amino acids. V lost 0 bases and J lost 4; bases outside the gene matches: 13. The covered CDR3 bases are TGCAGTGCTAGAGACCTCGGGACAGGGAGAAGAAGGTACGAG. It yields the protein CSARDLGTGRRRYE. The whole CDR3 sequence is CSARDLGTGRRRYEQYF.

The sample holds many counts of this clone. The read terminates 3 residues before the CDR3 end, so the remaining end is supplied by the germline J gene. V usage is TRBV20-1 and J usage is TRBJ2-1; 9 positions match TRBD1. Trimming at V came to 3 bases and at J to 8 bases, leaving 2 bases not matched to a gene. Germline V gives CDR1 DFQATT, CDR2 SNEGSKA (reference sequence). This CDR3 contains 12 residues. The sequenced part of the CDR3 DNA is TGCAGTGCTAGGGGACAGGGCGATGAG. This codes for CSARGQGDE. The CDR3 as a whole reads CSARGQGDEQFF.

The CDR3 reads CASSLDGGEMETQYF. The DNA read from the CDR3 is TGTGCCAGCAGCTTAGACGGCGGGGAGATGGAGACC. The chain joins TRBV7-9 to TRBJ2-5, with D possibly being TRBD2 (6 bases). The CDR3 end falls 3 residues outside the read, so it is completed with the germline J gene. The CDR3 has 15 residues. Germline V gene sequence: CDR1 SEHNR, CDR2 FQNEAQ (reference sequence). Deletions cut 1 base from V and 5 bases from J, with 14 bases between.

About this clone itself: The missing CDR3 end, 3 residues past where the read stops, is filled in from the germline J gene. The V gene is TRBV5-6, the J gene TRBJ2-7; 7 bases match TRBD1. Germline CDR1 SGHDT, CDR2 YYEEEE. The CDR3 loop spans 15 amino acids. With V trimmed by 5 bases and J by 3 bases, 11 bases remained unmatched. The covered CDR3 bases are TGTGCCAGCAGTCCTACTCAGGGGGTCCACTACGAG. It translates to CASSPTQGVHYE. The full CDR3 protein is CASSPTQGVHYEQYF.

There are many counts of this clone. Sequencing ends 3 residues short of the CDR3 end; the germline J gene provides the rest. J is TRBJ1-6 and V is TRBV7-9, with TRBD1 matching over 7 bases. Trimming at V came to 3 bases and at J to 7 bases, leaving 3 bases not matched to a gene. From germline, CDR1 is SEHNR and CDR2 FQNEAQ (reference sequence). The CDR3 is 14 residues long. Here the CDR3 reads CASSFWDRNSPLHF. CDR3 bases read: TGTGCCAGCAGCTTTTGGGACAGAAATTCACCC.

With regard to this clone: The CDR3 end lies 3 residues beyond the end of the read and is filled in from the germline J gene. The chain couples TRBV20-1 to TRBJ2-3, with TRBD1 matching 8 bases. Trimming removed 1 base from V and 6 bases from J; junction bases left unmatched: 12. The CDR3 has 16 residues. Germline-derived CDR1 and CDR2 are DFQATT and SNEGSKA (reference sequence). CDR3 loop: CSARVGTGGIQDTQYF. The sequenced part of the CDR3 DNA is TGCAGTGCTAGAGTGGGAACAGGGGGGATCCAGGATACG.

This clone was recorded many times. The CDR3 bases that were read are TGTGCCACCAGTGACACCGGACAGGGGGCCCCCTACGAG. Its translation: CATSDTGQGAPYE. The full CDR3 is CATSDTGQGAPYEQYF. The J gene is TRBJ2-7, the V gene TRBV24-1; the match to TRBD1 covers 11 bases. The observed sequence ends 3 residues before the CDR3 terminus, with the missing tail filled in from the germline J gene. V was pared by 4 bases and J by 2 bases, with 6 bases of the junction left unmatched. Per germline, CDR1 KGHDR and CDR2 SFDVKD. The CDR3 loop spans 16 amino acids.

This clone was picked up a small number of times. One end of the junction does not line up with germline, which may come from a read error. The read finishes 3 residues shy of the CDR3 end, and the germline J gene is used to complete it. V is TRBV5-5 and J is TRBJ2-7, with 7 bases aligning to TRBD2. The CDR3 runs 14 residues. From germline, CDR1 is SGHKS and CDR2 YYEKEE (reference sequence). Partial CDR3 DNA: TGTGCCAGCAGCTCGAGCGGGATCTCCGACGAG. Translation: CASSSSGISDE. From start to end, the CDR3 is CASSSSGISDEQYF.

This clone was seen ten or more times. The missing CDR3 end, 3 residues past where the read stops, is filled in from the germline J gene. The gene calls are TRBV5-6 and TRBJ1-6; TRBD1 might be the D (5 bases). V was shortened by 4 bases and J by 9 bases, with 17 bases between the two germline ends. CDR3 length: 15 residues. The germline V gene has CDR1 SGHDT and CDR2 YYEEEE. CDR3 DNA (partial): TGTGCCAGCAGCATCGTGGACACTCGGATTTCACCC. This gives the protein CASSIVDTRISP. The CDR3 reads in full as CASSIVDTRISPLHF.

In this sample, this clone turned up a few times. Read coverage stops 3 residues before the CDR3 terminus; the germline J gene supplies the remainder. The gene calls are TRBV7-9 and TRBJ2-1; a weak D match, TRBD2 (6 bases). The CDR3 is 14 residues long. V was pared by 5 bases and J by 8 bases, with 16 bases between. CDR1 and CDR2 from the germline V gene are SEHNR and FQNEAQ (reference sequence). The sequenced part of the CDR3 DNA is TGTGCCAGCAGCCGGATGACTAGTTTGGATGAG. It specifies CASSRMTSLDE. In full, the CDR3 is CASSRMTSLDEQFF.

About this clone itself: Coverage ceases 3 residues before the CDR3 finishes, and the germline J gene fills in the end. This chain uses TRBV2 with TRBJ2-4; 8 nucleotides agree with TRBD2. CDR1 and CDR2 (germline): SNHLY, FYNNEI. CDR3 size: 13 residues. The part of the CDR3 DNA that was read is TGTGCCAGCAGTGATCGGGGGGGAACGTTT. Translated: CASSDRGGTF. The complete CDR3 protein is CASSDRGGTFQYF.

This clone was picked up many times. The missing CDR3 end, 3 residues past where the read stops, is filled in from the germline J gene. This sequence joins TRBV5-1 and TRBJ2-3; 10 nucleotides line up with TRBD2. Germline assignment: CDR1 SGHRS and CDR2 YFSETQ. CDR3 length: 15 residues. V trimming: 7 bases; J trimming: 0 bases; junction bases outside the gene matches: 5. The covered CDR3 bases are TGCGCCAGCCATAAGACTAGCGGGAGCACAGATACG. Encoded protein: CASHKTSGSTDT. The CDR3 as a whole reads CASHKTSGSTDTQYF.

Regarding this clone: The sequenced fragment ends 3 residues before the CDR3 boundary, so the rest is inferred from the germline J gene. The genes are TRBV7-6 and TRBJ1-2; D call uncertain. Germline V CDR1 and CDR2: SGHVS, FNYEAQ. This CDR3 contains 15 residues. Trimming took off 5 bases at V and 4 bases at J, with 17 bases between the two ends. The DNA read from the CDR3 is TGTGCCAGCAGCCCGAGTCCGGGGTCGGGCTATGGC. Residues: CASSPSPGSGYG. The full CDR3 protein reads CASSPSPGSGYGYTF.

This clone has just a few counts. The sequenced fragment ends 3 residues before the CDR3 boundary, so the rest is inferred from the germline J gene. This chain links TRBV19 with TRBJ2-2, with D possibly matching TRBD2 (5 bases). The CDR3 loop spans 15 amino acids. The germline V gene encodes CDR1 LNHDA and CDR2 SQIVND (reference sequence). V lost 3 bases, J lost 5 bases, and 13 bases lay in between. Incomplete CDR3 DNA: TGTGCCAGTAGTATGGAGGACTTAGGGACCGGGGAG. Its protein product is CASSMEDLGTGE. The whole CDR3 protein reads CASSMEDLGTGELFF.

This clone was recorded at least ten times. Coverage ceases 3 residues before the CDR3 finishes, and the germline J gene fills in the end. This chain links TRBV4-1 with TRBJ1-1; D is undetermined. The CDR3 length is 14 residues. The germline V and J ends were trimmed by 1 base and 1 base, with 7 bases remaining between them. Per germline, CDR1 MGHRA and CDR2 YSYEKL. CDR3 in amino acids: CASSQGHANTEAFF. Incomplete CDR3 DNA: TGCGCCAGCAGCCAAGGACACGCGAACACTGAA.

This CDR3 is CASSTGQGSNTEAFF. The sequenced CDR3 bases are TGTGCCAGCTCAACGGGACAGGGCTCGAACACTGAA. The chain combines TRBV18 with TRBJ1-1, with 9 bases that match TRBD1. The missing CDR3 end, 3 residues past where the read stops, is filled in from the germline J gene. The CDR3 contains 15 residues. The V and J ends lost 5 bases and 1 base, in that order; junction bases with no gene match: 5. Germline assignment: CDR1 KGHSH and CDR2 LQKENI.

A word on this clone: The CDR3 end is not reached by the read, which stops 3 residues before it; the germline J gene fills it in. The V gene is TRBV19, the J gene TRBJ2-5; 10 nucleotides align to TRBD2. This CDR3 is built from 17 residues. In germline, CDR1 is LNHDA, CDR2 SQIVND (reference sequence). V trimming: 5 bases; J trimming: 2 bases; junction bases outside the gene matches: 11. CDR3 in amino acids: CASSQRPGLAYQETQYF. Incomplete CDR3 DNA: TGTGCCAGTAGTCAACGACCGGGACTAGCGTATCAAGAGACC.

In this sample, this clone turned up many times. The observed sequence ends 3 residues before the CDR3 terminus, with the missing tail filled in from the germline J gene. The chain combines TRBV6-2 or TRBV6-3 with TRBJ2-3; TRBD2 matches 7 bases. Germline CDR1 MNHEY, CDR2 SVGEGT. The V and J ends lost 6 bases and 2 bases, in that order; junction bases with no gene match: 8. The CDR3 spans 15 residues. Partial CDR3 DNA: TGTGCCAGCAGCAGACTAGCTTTTACCACAGATACG. Amino acid sequence: CASSRLAFTTDT. Given in full, the CDR3 is CASSRLAFTTDTQYF.

As concerns this clone: The read finishes 3 residues shy of the CDR3 end, and the germline J gene is used to complete it. The chain joins TRBV18 to TRBJ2-2, with D hard to call. The CDR3 runs 12 residues. V lost 3 bases and J 4 bases, leaving 3 bases between the germline ends. Per germline, CDR1 KGHSH and CDR2 LQKENI. Here the CDR3 reads CASSPVTGELFF. The DNA read from the CDR3 is TGTGCCAGCTCACCCGTCACCGGGGAG.

This clone was found a few times. The CDR3 is cut off 3 residues early in the read; its end comes from the germline J gene. The chain employs TRBV29-1 and TRBJ1-3; D is unresolved. The CDR3 is 12 amino acids. The germline CDR1 and CDR2 sequences are SQVTM and ANQGSEA. With 5 bases removed from V and 4 bases from J, the gap between germline ends came to 9 bases. The sequenced part of the CDR3 DNA is TGCAGCGTTTTACAGCTGGGAAACACC. Protein: CSVLQLGNT. The whole CDR3 reads CSVLQLGNTIYF.

Details on this clone: Sequencing ends 3 residues short of the CDR3 end; the germline J gene provides the rest. The rearrangement joins TRBV13 to TRBJ1-2; 7 bases are a match to TRBD1. The V gene's germline CDR1 is PRHDT and CDR2 FYEKMQ (reference sequence). V shed 4 bases, J shed 3 bases, and the junction held 2 bases outside the gene matches. The CDR3 spans 13 residues. The CDR3 sequence: CASSSTGDYGYTF. The CDR3 bases that were read are TGTGCCAGCAGCTCAACAGGGGACTATGGC.